This T cell receptor beta chain comes out of a study of blood T cell repertoires in COVID-19. Original data processing: Amplifying reference gene primers gave estimates of nucleated cell counts. Measured with immunoSEQ multiplex PCR; TCRdb has only the in-frame clones, and not every one. V and J calls and clone size are as listed in that table; D and trimming were resolved from the DNA. The sample yields about 97,000 clones, 75% to 95% seen once. The sample comprised peripheral blood. The receptor's source is a man aged 18 to 30 with acute or convalescent COVID-19.

The DNA for the CDR3 is TGTGCCAGCAGCTTAGATGCGTCCAGGGGCACTGAAGCTTTCTTT. As protein: CASSLDASRGTEAFF. The V and J genes are TRBV11-3 and TRBJ1-1, with a possible D match to TRBD1 (6 bases). The V gene lost 0 bases and the J gene lost 4 bases, with 12 bases spanning the gap. Germline assignment: CDR1 SGHNT and CDR2 YENEEA. This CDR3 spans 15 amino acids. Drawing the rest from reference TRBV11-3 and TRBJ1-1, the complete variable domain is EAGVVQSPRYKIIEKKQPVAFWCNPISGHNTLYWYLQNLGQGPELLIRYENEEAVDDSQLPKDRFSAERLKGVDSTLKIQPAELGDSAVYLCASSLDASRGTEAFFGQGTRLTVV.